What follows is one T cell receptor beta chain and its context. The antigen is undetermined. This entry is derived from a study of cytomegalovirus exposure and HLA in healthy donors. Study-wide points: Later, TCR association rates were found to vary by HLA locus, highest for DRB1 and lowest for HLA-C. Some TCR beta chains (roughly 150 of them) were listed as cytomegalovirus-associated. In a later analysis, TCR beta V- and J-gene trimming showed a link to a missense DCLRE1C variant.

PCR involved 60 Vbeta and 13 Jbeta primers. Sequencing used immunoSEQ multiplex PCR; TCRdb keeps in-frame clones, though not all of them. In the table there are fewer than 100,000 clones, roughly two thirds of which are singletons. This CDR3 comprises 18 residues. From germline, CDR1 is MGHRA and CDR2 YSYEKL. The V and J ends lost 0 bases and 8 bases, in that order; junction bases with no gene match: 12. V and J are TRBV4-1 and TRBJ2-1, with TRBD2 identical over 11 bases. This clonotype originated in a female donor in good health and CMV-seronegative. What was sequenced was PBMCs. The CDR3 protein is CASSQEGMETSGIDEQFF. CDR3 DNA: TGCGCCAGCAGCCAAGAGGGGATGGAGACTAGCGGGATCGATGAGCAGTTCTTC.